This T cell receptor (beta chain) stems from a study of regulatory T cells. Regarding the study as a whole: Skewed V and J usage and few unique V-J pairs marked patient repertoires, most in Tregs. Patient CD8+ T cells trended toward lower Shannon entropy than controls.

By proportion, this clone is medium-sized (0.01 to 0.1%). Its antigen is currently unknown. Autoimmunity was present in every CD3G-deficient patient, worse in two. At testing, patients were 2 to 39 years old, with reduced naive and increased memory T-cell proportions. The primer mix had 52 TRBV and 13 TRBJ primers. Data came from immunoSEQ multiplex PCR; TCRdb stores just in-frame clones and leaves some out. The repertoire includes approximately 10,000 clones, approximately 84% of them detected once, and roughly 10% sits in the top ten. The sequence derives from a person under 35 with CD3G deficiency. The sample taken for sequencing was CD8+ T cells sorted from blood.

The CDR3, as DNA: TGCGCCAGCAGCCCAACAGGGTTCGATGGATGGGGCTACACCTTC. This encodes CASSPTGFDGWGYTF. This chain uses TRBV4-1 with TRBJ1-2; TRBD1 might be the D (6 bases). Germline values: CDR1 MGHRA, CDR2 YSYEKL. The CDR3 runs 15 residues. Trimming took 4 bases from V and 8 from J, leaving 20 bases between them.